The TCR beta chain under discussion was sequenced for a study of OX40 agonist ivuxolimab in advanced cancers. Study-level background: The eligibility criteria allowed prior anti-PD-1, anti-PD-L1 or anti-CTLA-4 therapy, and approximately 40% had some. A partial response was reached by three patients: one with hepatocellular carcinoma and two with cutaneous melanoma. The study, taken as a whole, reports: Dosing at 0.1 to 3.0 mg/kg was accompanied by clonal expansion of CD4+ and CD8+ blood T cells by week 6.

Here immunoSEQ multiplex PCR was the method, and the copy in TCRdb shows in-frame clones only, minus some. In the table there are some 21,000 clones, approximately 86% of which are singletons. On this clone: Its antigen remains unidentified.

The CDR3 spans 16 residues. Germline V gives CDR1 SGHKS, CDR2 YYEKEE (reference sequence). Trimming removed 6 bases from V and 0 bases from J, with 15 bases in between. The sequencing here drew on CD4+ or CD8+ T cells sorted from blood, taken in a trial of the OX40 agonist ivuxolimab. The TCR comes from an adult with an advanced solid tumor such as melanoma, head and neck, liver or kidney cancer. This rearrangement joins TRBV5-5 to TRBJ1-4, with D hard to call. As DNA, the CDR3 is TGTGCCAGCACCTACAGTTACATTCCAACTAATGAAAAACTGTTTTTT. Protein sequence: CASTYSYIPTNEKLFF.